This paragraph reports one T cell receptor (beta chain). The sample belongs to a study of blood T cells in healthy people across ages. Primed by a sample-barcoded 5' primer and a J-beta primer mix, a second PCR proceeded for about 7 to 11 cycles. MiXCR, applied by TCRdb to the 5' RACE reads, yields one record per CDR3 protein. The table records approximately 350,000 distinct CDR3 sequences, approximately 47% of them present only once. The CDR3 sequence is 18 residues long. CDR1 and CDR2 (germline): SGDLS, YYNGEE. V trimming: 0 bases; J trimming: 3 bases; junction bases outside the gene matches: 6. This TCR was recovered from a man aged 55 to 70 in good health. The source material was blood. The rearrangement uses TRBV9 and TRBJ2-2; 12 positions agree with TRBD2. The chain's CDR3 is CASSVGSSGRAYTGELFF. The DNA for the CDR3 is TGTGCCAGCAGCGTAGGGTCTAGCGGGAGGGCCTACACCGGGGAGCTGTTTTTT.